This T cell receptor (beta chain) was retrieved from a study of blood T cell repertoires in COVID-19. The table came from immunoSEQ multiplex PCR; TCRdb's copy has only in-frame clones and leaves some out. The repertoire has about 280,000 clones, 89% of them found once; the top ten carry 0.9% to 1%. CDR3 length equals 14 residues. From germline, CDR1 is SEHNR and CDR2 FQNEAQ (reference sequence). Trimming removed 3 bases at V and 5 bases at J, with 13 bases between. This receptor was obtained from a woman in her forties who had recovered from COVID-19. Sample: peripheral blood. The genes are TRBV7-9 and TRBJ1-1; TRBD1 is a possible D gene (5 bases). DNA of the CDR3: TGTGCCAGCAGCTTCGGGGATGGGGGGACTGAAGCTTTCTTT. Protein sequence: CASSFGDGGTEAFF.